These 19 T cell receptor beta chains originate from one sample sequenced in a study of blood T cell repertoires in COVID-19. Libraries were prepared by immunoSEQ multiplex PCR; TCRdb keeps only in-frame clonotypes and omits some of them. The sample has roughly 130,000 clones; over 85% are singletons. The sequenced material came from peripheral blood. The receptors shown here come from a man in his sixties with COVID-19, enrolled during active disease.

The J gene is TRBJ2-7, the V gene TRBV7-2, with 9 bases lining up with TRBD1. The CDR3 has 15 residues. V shed 6 bases, J shed 4 bases, and the junction held 10 bases outside the gene matches. Germline V lookup: CDR1 SGHTA, CDR2 FQGNSA. CDR3 nucleotides: TGTGCCAGCAGTCCAGGGGACAGGGTTTTTTACGAGCAGTACTTC. It encodes CASSPGDRVFYEQYF.

CDR3 residues: CATSDPRSKGNQPQHF. The CDR3 nucleotides are TGTGCCACCAGTGATCCTAGATCGAAGGGCAATCAGCCCCAGCATTTT. The chain joins TRBV24-1 to TRBJ1-5; D unresolved. The V end lost 3 bases, the J end lost 2 bases, and 13 bases lay between the germline ends. CDR1 and CDR2 from the germline V gene are KGHDR and SFDVKD. The CDR3 runs to 16 residues.

V is TRBV2 and J is TRBJ1-6; possibly TRBD1 for D (5 bases). Germline V CDR1 and CDR2: SNHLY, FYNNEI. V was trimmed by 5 bases and J by 9 bases, leaving 8 bases between them. This CDR3 is 12 amino acids long. The CDR3 region is CASSPTGSPLHF. The CDR3 coding sequence is TGTGCCAGCAGTCCCACAGGTTCACCCCTCCACTTT.

A few counts support this clone. This rearrangement joins TRBV7-9 to TRBJ1-4, with 9 bases aligning to TRBD1. Trimming cost V 3 bases and J 4 bases; bases outside gene matches: 3. This CDR3 has 15 amino acids. Germline V gene sequence: CDR1 SEHNR, CDR2 FQNEAQ (reference sequence). CDR3 residues: CASSFLGQGNEKLFF. Written as DNA, the CDR3 is TGTGCCAGCAGCTTCCTGGGACAGGGTAATGAAAAACTGTTTTTT.

The V and J genes are TRBV5-1 and TRBJ1-6; the match to TRBD1 covers 7 bases. CDR1 and CDR2 (germline): SGHRS, YFSETQ. This CDR3 spans 13 amino acids. The trim removed 6 bases at V and 7 bases at J, leaving 4 bases unmatched. The chain's CDR3 is CASKAGGNSPLHF. In nucleotides, the CDR3 is TGCGCCAGCAAGGCAGGGGGAAATTCACCCCTCCACTTT.

This sequence joins TRBV6-5 and TRBJ1-4; 10 nucleotides align to TRBD1. V shed 6 bases, J shed 4 bases, and the junction held 5 bases outside the gene matches. Germline V lookup: CDR1 MNHEY, CDR2 SVGAGI. The CDR3 consists of 15 residues. This CDR3 reads CASRTGGAGNEKLFF. The CDR3 bases are TGTGCCAGCAGGACAGGGGGCGCGGGTAATGAAAAACTGTTTTTT.

This chain uses TRBV4-2 with TRBJ2-3; TRBD2 matches 11 bases. From germline, CDR1 is LGHNA and CDR2 YNFKEQ. V was pared by 3 bases and J by 0 bases, with 2 bases of the junction left unmatched. This CDR3 has 16 amino acids. CDR3 residues: CASSQGLAESTDTQYF. The CDR3 DNA is TGTGCCAGCAGCCAGGGACTAGCGGAGAGCACAGATACGCAGTATTTT.

V and J are TRBV19 and TRBJ2-1, with TRBD2 matching 15 bases. The ends lost 7 bases at V and 13 bases at J; junction bases unmatched: 11. The CDR3 spans 15 residues. CDR1 and CDR2 from the germline V gene are LNHDA and SQIVND (reference sequence). CDR3 sequence (DNA): TGTGCCAGTAATCCAGGAGGACTAGCGGGAGGGGCTCAGTTCTTC. Residues: CASNPGGLAGGAQFF.

The rearrangement links TRBV6-1 to TRBJ1-2; unclear D gene. V lost 3 bases, J lost 4 bases, and 9 bases lay in between. This CDR3 comprises 13 residues. The germline V gene has CDR1 MNHNS and CDR2 SASEGT. CDR3 nucleotides: TGTGCCAGCAGTGATCGCAGTCCCTATGGCTACACCTTC. It encodes CASSDRSPYGYTF.

J is TRBJ2-1 and V is TRBV11-3; 10 nucleotides align to TRBD2. With V trimmed by 5 bases and J by 4 bases, 5 bases remained unmatched. Germline V lookup: CDR1 SGHNT, CDR2 YENEEA. The CDR3 contains 15 residues. CDR3 region: CASSITSGTYNEQFF. The CDR3 nucleotides read TGTGCCAGCAGCATCACTAGCGGGACTTACAATGAGCAGTTCTTC.

The chain combines TRBV4-1 with TRBJ2-7, with 9 bases aligning to TRBD1. Per germline, CDR1 MGHRA and CDR2 YSYEKL. V gave up 3 bases and J gave up 6 bases; unmatched junction bases: 9. CDR3 length equals 15 residues. As DNA, the CDR3 is TGCGCCAGCAGCCACCCCGGGACAGGGCTATCCGAGCAGTACTTC. This sequence encodes CASSHPGTGLSEQYF.

The chain joins TRBV7-2 to TRBJ2-2, with TRBD1 matching over 7 bases. Germline CDR1 SGHTA, CDR2 FQGNSA. The ends lost 5 bases at V and 1 base at J; junction bases unmatched: 13. This CDR3 has 18 residues. This chain's CDR3 is CASSLGQILAMNTGELFF. In DNA, the CDR3 is TGTGCCAGCAGCCTGGGACAGATTCTGGCGATGAACACCGGGGAGCTGTTTTTT. Variable domain in full (rest from reference TRBV7-2 and TRBJ2-2): GAGVSQSPSNKVTEKGKDVELRCDPISGHTALYWYRQSLGQGLEFLIYFQGNSAPDKSGLPSDRFSAERTGGSVSTLTIQRTQQEDSAVYLCASSLGQILAMNTGELFFGEGSRLTVL.

The chain joins TRBV18 to TRBJ2-2; D perhaps matches TRBD2 (5 bases). CDR1 is KGHSH and CDR2 is LQKENI in the germline V gene. The length of the CDR3 is 16 residues. The ends were cut back, 1 base at V and 5 bases at J, with 14 bases in the middle. CDR3 nucleotides: TGTGCCAGCTCACCACTCGACTACTTTGGAACCGGGGAGCTGTTTTTT. Translated, it gives CASSPLDYFGTGELFF.

The V gene is TRBV18, the J gene TRBJ1-1; possibly TRBD1 for D (6 bases). The CDR3 runs to 15 residues. V shed 6 bases and J shed 4 bases, with 18 bases lying between them. From germline, CDR1 is KGHSH and CDR2 LQKENI. In nucleotides, the CDR3 is TGTGCCAGCTCGCAATCACAGGGAAGGTCCACTGAAGCTTTCTTT. It encodes CASSQSQGRSTEAFF.

The chain is built from TRBV7-9 and TRBJ1-1; no reliable D call. Deletions cut 6 bases from V and 2 bases from J, with 7 bases between. CDR1 SEHNR and CDR2 FQNEAQ come from the germline V gene (reference sequence). The CDR3 covers 12 residues. The CDR3 coding sequence is TGTGCCAGCAGTCCAACTAACACTGAAGCTTTCTTT. Encoded protein: CASSPTNTEAFF.

The rearrangement links TRBV7-8 to TRBJ1-4; TRBD1 is a possible D gene (6 bases). Trimming shortened V by 5 bases and J by 1 base, and 14 bases separated the two germline ends. There are 16 residues in the CDR3. The germline V gene has CDR1 SGHVS and CDR2 FQNEAQ. DNA of the CDR3: TGTGCCAGCAGCGTTGGGGGGGCTGAAACTAATGAAAAACTGTTTTTT. Protein: CASSVGGAETNEKLFF.

This clone came up once. The rearrangement uses TRBV19 and TRBJ2-7; TRBD1 aligns across 10 bases. The CDR3 runs 15 residues. Trimming took 2 bases from V and 6 from J; bases not matched to a gene: 7. Per the germline V gene, CDR1 is LNHDA and CDR2 is SQIVND (reference sequence). The CDR3 coding sequence is TGTGCCAGTAGTATAAGAGGGACAGGGGAAGGCGAGCAGTACTTC. Residues: CASSIRGTGEGEQYF.

The chain recombines TRBV5-4 with TRBJ1-1, with 7 bases identical to TRBD1. V was clipped by 0 bases and J by 11 bases; unmatched bases: 7. The CDR3 loop spans 13 amino acids. The germline gives CDR1 SGHNT, CDR2 YYREEE (reference sequence). In DNA form, the CDR3 reads TGTGCCAGCAGCTTGGGAGGGGGCAGGGGGGCTTTCTTT. Protein sequence: CASSLGGGRGAFF.

This clone showed up just once. The rearrangement joins TRBV5-6 to TRBJ2-7; 9 bases are shared with TRBD2. This CDR3 is built from 14 residues. Looked up from germline, CDR1 is SGHDT and CDR2 is YYEEEE. The trim removed 4 bases at V and 4 bases at J, leaving 6 bases unmatched. CDR3 in DNA: TGTGCCAGCAGCAGTAGCGGGAGCAAGTACGAGCAGTACTTC. Its protein is CASSSSGSKYEQYF.